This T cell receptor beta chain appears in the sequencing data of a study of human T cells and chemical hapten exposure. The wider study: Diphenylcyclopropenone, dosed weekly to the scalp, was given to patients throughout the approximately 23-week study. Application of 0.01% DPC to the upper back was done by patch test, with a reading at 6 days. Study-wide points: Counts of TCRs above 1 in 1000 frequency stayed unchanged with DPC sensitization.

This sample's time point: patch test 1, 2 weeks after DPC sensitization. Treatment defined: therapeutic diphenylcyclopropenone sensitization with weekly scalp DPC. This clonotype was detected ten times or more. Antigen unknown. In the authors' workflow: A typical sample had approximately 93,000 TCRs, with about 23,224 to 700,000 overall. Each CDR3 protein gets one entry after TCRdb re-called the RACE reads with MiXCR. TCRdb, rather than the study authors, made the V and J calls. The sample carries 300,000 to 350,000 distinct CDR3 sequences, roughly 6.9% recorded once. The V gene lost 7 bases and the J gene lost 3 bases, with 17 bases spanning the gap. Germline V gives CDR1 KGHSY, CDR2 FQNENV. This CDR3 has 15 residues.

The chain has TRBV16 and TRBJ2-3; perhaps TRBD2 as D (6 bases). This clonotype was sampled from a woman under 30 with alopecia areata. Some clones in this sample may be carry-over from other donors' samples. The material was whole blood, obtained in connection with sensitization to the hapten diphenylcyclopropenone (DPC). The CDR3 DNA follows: TGTGCCAGCAAGCCCGCAGGCGGGGCTACAGATACGCAGTATTTT. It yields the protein CASKPAGGATDTQYF. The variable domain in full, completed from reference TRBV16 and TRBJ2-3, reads GEEVAQTPKHLVRGEGQKAKLYCAPIKGHSYVFWYQQVLKNEFKFLISFQNENVFDETGMPKERFSAKCLPNSPCSLEIQATKLEDSAVYFCASKPAGGATDTQYFGPGTRLTVL.